Described below is a single T cell receptor beta chain sequence and its context. The data originate from a study of blood T cell repertoires in COVID-19. In the study overall: The samples span acute and convalescent COVID-19 from the United States, Italy and Spain.

Assay used: immunoSEQ multiplex PCR; TCRdb lists only in-frame clones, some missing. The sample holds 95,000 or so clones, more than 80% seen once. There are 16 residues in the CDR3. Germline V CDR1 and CDR2: LNHDA, SQIVND (reference sequence). V lost 4 bases and J 3 bases, leaving 16 bases between the germline ends. The sequencing input was peripheral blood. This sequence was found in a man older than 75 with COVID-19, enrolled during active disease. The chain combines TRBV19 with TRBJ2-4; a possible D gene is TRBD1 (6 bases). The CDR3 spells CASSRIRGPGKNIQYF. The CDR3 bases are TGTGCCAGTAGTAGGATCAGGGGTCCTGGCAAAAACATTCAGTACTTC.